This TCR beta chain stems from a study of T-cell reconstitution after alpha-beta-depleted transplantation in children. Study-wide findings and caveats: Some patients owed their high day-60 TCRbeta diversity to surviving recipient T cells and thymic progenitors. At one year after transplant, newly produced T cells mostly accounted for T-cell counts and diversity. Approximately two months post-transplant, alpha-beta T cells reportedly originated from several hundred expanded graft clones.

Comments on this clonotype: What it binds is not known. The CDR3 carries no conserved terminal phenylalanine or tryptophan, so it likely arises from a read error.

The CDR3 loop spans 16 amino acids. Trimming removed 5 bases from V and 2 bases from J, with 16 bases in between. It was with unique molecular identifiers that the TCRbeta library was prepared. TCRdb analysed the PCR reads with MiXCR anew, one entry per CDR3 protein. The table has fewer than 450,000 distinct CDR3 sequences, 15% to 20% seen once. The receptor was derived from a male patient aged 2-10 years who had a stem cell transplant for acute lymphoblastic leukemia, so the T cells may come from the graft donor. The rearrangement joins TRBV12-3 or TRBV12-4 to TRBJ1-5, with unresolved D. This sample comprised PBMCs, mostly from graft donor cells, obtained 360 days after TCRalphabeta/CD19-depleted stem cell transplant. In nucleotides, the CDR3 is TGTGCCAGCAGTCCCCCCTTTATAGGCGGCAATCAGCCCCAGCATTGT. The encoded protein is CASSPPFIGGNQPQHC.